These T cell receptor beta chains were read from a single sample in a study of blood T cell repertoires in COVID-19. Sequenced by immunoSEQ multiplex PCR; TCRdb stores in-frame clones only, minus some. The profile shows about 50,000 clones, around 86% of them singletons. The sample consisted of peripheral blood. These receptors came from a woman aged 60-75 years with acute or convalescent COVID-19. CDR3s include the opening cysteine and the closing phenylalanine or tryptophan.

j_call: TRBJ1-3
v_call: TRBV9
cdr3_length: 17
cdr3_aa: CASSEDRVAGSGNTIYF

j_call: TRBJ2-1
v_call: TRBV28
cdr3_length: 16
cdr3_aa: CASRANGGANYNEQFF

j_call: TRBJ2-3
v_call: TRBV6-5
cdr3_length: 16
cdr3_aa: CASSSASRWATDTQYF

j_call: TRBJ1-1
v_call: TRBV5-4
cdr3_length: 13
cdr3_aa: CASSLGAGREAFF

j_call: TRBJ2-1
v_call: TRBV7-9
cdr3_length: 14
cdr3_aa: CASSKDRLGNEQFF

j_call: TRBJ1-2
v_call: TRBV28
cdr3_length: 14
cdr3_aa: CASSPPGSGNGYTF

j_call: TRBJ2-7
v_call: TRBV3-1/TRBV3-2
cdr3_length: 12
cdr3_aa: CASSQVEYEQYF

j_call: TRBJ1-2
v_call: TRBV18
cdr3_length: 17
cdr3_aa: CASSPTPEQGGKDGYTF

j_call: TRBJ2-3
v_call: TRBV5-6
cdr3_length: 16
cdr3_aa: CASRQMGSGETDTQYF

j_call: TRBJ1-2
v_call: TRBV2
cdr3_length: 16
cdr3_aa: CASSELVIGARDGYTF

j_call: TRBJ2-2
v_call: TRBV2
cdr3_length: 16
cdr3_aa: CASSRLAGGYTGELFF

j_call: TRBJ1-5
v_call: TRBV7-9
cdr3_length: 13
cdr3_aa: CASSLTRNQPQHF

j_call: TRBJ1-2
v_call: TRBV28
cdr3_length: 14
cdr3_aa: CASSLYPPGDGYTF

j_call: TRBJ1-1
v_call: TRBV10-2
cdr3_length: 14
cdr3_aa: CASRGQGANTEAFF

j_call: TRBJ1-1
v_call: TRBV7-3
cdr3_length: 14
cdr3_aa: CASSLQGANTEAFF

j_call: TRBJ2-1
v_call: TRBV11-2
cdr3_length: 14
cdr3_aa: CASSRTGTGNEQFF

j_call: TRBJ1-3
v_call: TRBV11-2
cdr3_length: 15
cdr3_aa: CASSPQEGPGNTIYF

j_call: TRBJ1-2
v_call: TRBV6-5
cdr3_length: 13
cdr3_aa: CASSRGRDYGYTF

j_call: TRBJ1-4
v_call: TRBV6-5
cdr3_length: 16
cdr3_aa: CASSYTAERQGEKLFF

j_call: TRBJ2-2
v_call: TRBV28
cdr3_length: 16
cdr3_aa: CASSLMGTGFTGELFF

j_call: TRBJ2-7
v_call: TRBV4-2
cdr3_length: 15
cdr3_aa: CASSTRDTASYEQYF

j_call: TRBJ1-1
v_call: TRBV2
cdr3_length: 15
cdr3_aa: CASTRDRGENTEAFF

j_call: TRBJ2-2
v_call: TRBV3-1/TRBV3-2
cdr3_length: 15
cdr3_aa: CASSRQGGASGELFF

j_call: TRBJ2-1
v_call: TRBV6-2/TRBV6-3
cdr3_length: 16
cdr3_aa: CASSSRKAGGLNEQFF

j_call: TRBJ2-1
v_call: TRBV18
cdr3_length: 17
cdr3_aa: CASSPQGLAGGPNEQFF

j_call: TRBJ1-2
v_call: TRBV11-2
cdr3_length: 16
cdr3_aa: CASSPSNPPGYYGYTF

j_call: TRBJ1-3
v_call: TRBV29-1
cdr3_length: 14
cdr3_aa: CSVVFGSSGNTIYF

j_call: TRBJ1-2
v_call: TRBV21-1
cdr3_length: 14
cdr3_aa: CASSKPQGHYGYTF

j_call: TRBJ1-1
v_call: TRBV27
cdr3_length: 14
cdr3_aa: CASSVQGPNTEAFF

j_call: TRBJ1-2
v_call: TRBV9
cdr3_length: 14
cdr3_aa: CASSGGPQNYGYTF

j_call: TRBJ2-2
v_call: TRBV4-1
cdr3_length: 17
cdr3_aa: CASSHRGTSGSTGELFF

j_call: TRBJ1-2
v_call: TRBV28
cdr3_length: 16
cdr3_aa: CASSLIRRQGVGGYTF

j_call: TRBJ1-1
v_call: TRBV10-3
cdr3_length: 14
cdr3_aa: CAINAGVVNTEAFF

j_call: TRBJ2-2
v_call: TRBV7-2
cdr3_length: 15
cdr3_aa: CASSLVTGSTGELFF

j_call: TRBJ1-5
v_call: TRBV6-5
cdr3_length: 16
cdr3_aa: CASSYPGQGTKQPQHF

j_call: TRBJ2-1
v_call: TRBV3-1/TRBV3-2
cdr3_length: 15
cdr3_aa: CASSGGLAGVNEQFF

j_call: TRBJ2-7
v_call: TRBV7-7
cdr3_length: 16
cdr3_aa: CASSLGVGPGNYEQYF

j_call: TRBJ1-1
v_call: TRBV5-6
cdr3_length: 12
cdr3_aa: CASSLVRGRAFF

j_call: TRBJ1-2
v_call: TRBV7-9
cdr3_length: 16
cdr3_aa: CASSIGQGVMNYGYTF

j_call: TRBJ1-2
v_call: TRBV12-3/TRBV12-4
cdr3_length: 13
cdr3_aa: CASSWEGVVGYTF

j_call: TRBJ1-2
v_call: TRBV6-2/TRBV6-3
cdr3_length: 14
cdr3_aa: CASSYSTANYGYTF

j_call: TRBJ1-3
v_call: TRBV18
cdr3_length: 16
cdr3_aa: CASSPKGQSSGNTIYF

j_call: TRBJ1-3
v_call: TRBV5-4
cdr3_length: 13
cdr3_aa: CASSPRNGDTIYF

j_call: TRBJ1-6
v_call: TRBV27
cdr3_length: 14
cdr3_aa: CASSLSRTGSPLHF

j_call: TRBJ1-2
v_call: TRBV25-1
cdr3_length: 10
cdr3_aa: CASKEDGYTF

j_call: TRBJ2-3
v_call: TRBV6-4
cdr3_length: 14
cdr3_aa: CASSGTGRSDTQYF

j_call: TRBJ1-1
v_call: TRBV19
cdr3_length: 15
cdr3_aa: CASSINSQGNTEAFF

j_call: TRBJ2-5
v_call: TRBV7-2
cdr3_length: 13
cdr3_aa: CASSLRRGETQYF